The next 27 T cell receptor beta chains were all read from a single sample in a study of CD8 T cells in Susac syndrome. A quantity of 0.5 to 1 ug RNA underwent reverse transcription using random hexamers. One entry per CDR3 protein results from TCRdb running MiXCR on the immunoSEQ multiplex PCR reads. The table has 95,000 to 150,000 distinct CDR3 sequences, roughly 95% seen once. Source material: CD4+ T cells from PBMCs. Every receptor here comes from a human donor with Susac syndrome.

The chain carries TRBV9 and TRBJ1-3, with a possible D match to TRBD1 (6 bases). With 3 bases removed from V and 5 bases from J, the gap between germline ends came to 15 bases. Germline CDR1 SGDLS, CDR2 YYNGEE. This CDR3 is 15 amino acids long. Here the CDR3 reads CASSAAGVGRNTIYF. The CDR3 DNA is TGTGCCAGCAGCGCGGCAGGGGTAGGAAGAAACACCATATATTTT. Looking up the rest from reference TRBV9 and TRBJ1-3 gives the full variable domain: DSGVTQTPKHLITATGQRVTLRCSPRSGDLSVYWYQQSLDQGLQFLIQYYNGEERAKGNILERFSAQQFPDLHSELNLSSLELGDSALYFCASSAAGVGRNTIYFGEGSWLTVV.

The chain recombines TRBV4-2 with TRBJ2-2; 12 bases line up with TRBD2. The CDR3 runs 19 residues. In germline, CDR1 is LGHNA, CDR2 YNFKEQ. V trimming: 5 bases; J trimming: 1 base; junction bases outside the gene matches: 11. DNA of the CDR3: TGTGCCAGCAGCAATGGGAGGCTAGCGGGAGGGAAGAACACCGGGGAGCTGTTTTTT. Amino acids: CASSNGRLAGGKNTGELFF.

The chain uses TRBV6-1 and TRBJ2-7; either TRBD1 or TRBD2 may supply D (5 bases each). The germline V gene has CDR1 MNHNS and CDR2 SASEGT. The CDR3 length is 14 residues. V lost 6 bases and J lost 6, with 18 bases in between. As DNA, the CDR3 is TGTGCCAGCAGCCGGGGCCTCGATTTGGGCGAGCAGTACTTC. This codes for CASSRGLDLGEQYF.

The chain employs TRBV30 and TRBJ2-3, with D tentatively TRBD1 (5 bases). V lost 3 bases and J lost 4, with 5 bases in between. The V gene's germline CDR1 is GTSNPN and CDR2 SVGIG (reference sequence). The CDR3 loop spans 11 amino acids. The CDR3 here is CAWRGPDTQYF. CDR3 sequence (DNA): TGTGCCTGGAGGGGGCCAGATACGCAGTATTTT.

The rearrangement uses TRBV20-1 and TRBJ2-7, with a possible D match to TRBD2 (7 bases). V lost 6 bases to trimming and J lost 2 bases, with 17 bases between them. This CDR3 is 14 amino acids long. Germline loops: CDR1 DFQATT, CDR2 SNEGSKA (reference sequence). CDR3 residues: CSARVRGPPYEQYF. In nucleotides, the CDR3 is TGCAGTGCCCGAGTGCGGGGGCCCCCCTACGAGCAGTACTTC.

The chain has TRBV14 and TRBJ2-1; TRBD1 agrees at 7 bases. V gave up 6 bases and J gave up 7 bases; unmatched junction bases: 9. Germline CDR1 SGHDN, CDR2 FVKESK. The CDR3 totals 14 residues. CDR3 sequence: CASSTGESGNEQFF. CDR3 nucleotides: TGTGCCAGCAGTACAGGGGAATCGGGTAATGAGCAGTTCTTC.

The gene calls are TRBV27 and TRBJ2-5; D uncertain. Trimming cost V 9 bases and J 0 bases, with 5 bases left between them. CDR3 size: 11 residues. CDR1 is MNHEY and CDR2 is SMNVEV in the germline V gene (reference sequence). The CDR3 coding sequence is TGTGCCAGTCCGTACCAAGAGACCCAGTACTTC. It encodes CASPYQETQYF.

J is TRBJ2-2 and V is TRBV29-1; D possibly corresponds to TRBD1 (6 bases). The germline V gene has CDR1 SQVTM and CDR2 ANQGSEA. The length of the CDR3 is 13 residues. V gave up 6 bases and J gave up 8 bases, with 16 bases separating them. Written as DNA, the CDR3 is TGCAGCGTGCGACAGGATCCTCCGGGGGAGCTGTTTTTT. Translated, it gives CSVRQDPPGELFF.

This chain connects TRBV5-1 to TRBJ1-2; D possibly corresponds to TRBD1 (6 bases). Trimming removed 2 bases at V and 5 bases at J, with 10 bases between. Germline CDR1 and CDR2: SGHRS and YFSETQ. This CDR3 is built from 13 residues. This CDR3 reads CASSLIGQYGYTF. For the CDR3, the DNA is TGCGCCAGCAGCTTAATAGGACAGTATGGCTACACCTTC.

This sequence joins TRBV5-1 and TRBJ2-7, with 10 nucleotides matching TRBD1. This CDR3 has 14 amino acids. The V gene's germline CDR1 is SGHRS and CDR2 YFSETQ. V lost 4 bases and J lost 3; bases outside the gene matches: 4. The CDR3 DNA reads TGCGCCAGCAGCCCGGACAGGGGGGACTACGAGCAGTACTTC. This encodes CASSPDRGDYEQYF.

V is TRBV20-1 and J is TRBJ2-7; D unclear. Germline assignment: CDR1 DFQATT and CDR2 SNEGSKA (reference sequence). The length of the CDR3 is 14 residues. The V end was cut by 0 bases, the J end by 3 bases, with 12 bases between. For the CDR3, the DNA is TGCAGTGCTAGAGAGTCAGTTTTTTACTACGAGCAGTACTTC. Translation: CSARESVFYYEQYF.

V is TRBV10-3 and J is TRBJ2-3; 15 bases match TRBD2. Germline trimming cut 10 bases from V and 5 bases from J; bases unmatched to any gene: 4. This CDR3 spans 14 amino acids. Germline CDR1 ENHRY, CDR2 SYGVKD. The CDR3 coding sequence is TGTGCCACGGGGACTAGCGGGAGGAGAGATACGCAGTATTTT. Protein product: CATGTSGRRDTQYF.

V is TRBV5-4 and J is TRBJ2-7; D is unresolved. This CDR3 is built from 14 residues. The V end was cut by 2 bases, the J end by 5 bases, with 14 bases between. From germline, CDR1 is SGHNT and CDR2 YYREEE (reference sequence). The chain's CDR3 is CASSFSRRSDEQYF. The DNA of the CDR3 is TGTGCCAGCAGCTTTTCACGGCGGTCGGACGAGCAGTACTTC.

The chain recombines TRBV7-8 with TRBJ2-3; D not certain. The germline gives CDR1 SGHVS, CDR2 FQNEAQ. CDR3 size: 12 residues. V was clipped by 5 bases and J by 3 bases, with 6 bases between them. Written as DNA, the CDR3 is TGTGCCAGCAGCCCTGTTACAGATACGCAGTATTTT. This sequence encodes CASSPVTDTQYF.

V gene TRBV20-1 combines with J gene TRBJ1-1, with 8 bases identical to TRBD1. The V gene end was trimmed by 2 bases and the J gene end by 4 bases; junction bases not matched to a gene: 6. Germline values: CDR1 DFQATT, CDR2 SNEGSKA (reference sequence). The CDR3 consists of 14 residues. CDR3 sequence: CSARYRGGSTEAFF. CDR3 nucleotides: TGCAGTGCTAGATACAGGGGGGGGAGCACTGAAGCTTTCTTT.

The V gene is TRBV6-5, the J gene TRBJ2-5, with 8 bases that match TRBD2. CDR1 MNHEY and CDR2 SVGAGI come from the germline V gene. Trimming at V came to 6 bases and at J to 4 bases, leaving 7 bases not matched to a gene. This CDR3 has 14 amino acids. The CDR3 nucleotides read TGTGCCAGCAGCAAGGGACTAGAAGGAGAGACCCAGTACTTC. Amino acid sequence: CASSKGLEGETQYF.

V usage is TRBV24-1 and J usage is TRBJ2-5; 8 bases map to TRBD2. The CDR3 runs to 15 residues. Germline V gene lookup returns CDR1 KGHDR and CDR2 SFDVKD. V lost 4 bases and J lost 8; bases outside the gene matches: 11. CDR3 nucleotide sequence: TGTGCCACCAGTGACTCTAGGGGTAGCGGGAAAACCCAGTACTTC. This translates into CATSDSRGSGKTQYF.

This rearrangement joins TRBV6-6 to TRBJ2-6; D is possibly TRBD2 (5 bases). V lost 5 bases to trimming and J lost 0 bases, with 11 bases between them. Germline V gene data show CDR1 as MNHNY and CDR2 as SVGAGI (reference sequence). The CDR3 sequence is 16 residues long. This CDR3 is CASSGLGISGANVLTF. CDR3 DNA: TGTGCCAGCAGTGGCCTCGGGATCTCTGGGGCCAACGTCCTGACTTTC.

The rearrangement links TRBV29-1 to TRBJ2-4, with D hard to call. Germline V gene data show CDR1 as SQVTM and CDR2 as ANQGSEA. V gave up 7 bases and J gave up 0 bases, with 19 bases separating them. CDR3 length: 16 residues. CDR3: CSAAHTGRLAKNIQYF. In DNA form, the CDR3 reads TGCAGCGCCGCGCACACGGGCCGGTTAGCCAAAAACATTCAGTACTTC. Looking up the rest from reference TRBV29-1 and TRBJ2-4 gives the full variable domain: SAVISQKPSRDICQRGTSLTIQCQVDSQVTMMFWYRQQPGQSLTLIATANQGSEATYESGFVIDKFPISRPNLTFSTLTVSNMSPEDSSIYLCSAAHTGRLAKNIQYFGAGTRLSVL.

This clonotype is a singleton in its sample. The gene calls are TRBV20-1 and TRBJ2-1; 9 bases agree with TRBD2. The CDR3 runs to 15 residues. Germline CDR1 and CDR2: DFQATT and SNEGSKA (reference sequence). V was clipped by 0 bases and J by 5 bases; unmatched bases: 5. The CDR3 sequence is CSARDPLAGNNEQFF. The CDR3 nucleotides read TGCAGTGCTAGAGATCCTCTAGCGGGGAACAATGAGCAGTTCTTC.

V is TRBV20-1 and J is TRBJ1-5, with 7 bases aligning to TRBD1. Looked up from germline, CDR1 is DFQATT and CDR2 is SNEGSKA (reference sequence). After removal of 5 bases from V and 7 bases from J, the junction contained 5 bases not matched to a gene. This CDR3 is built from 12 residues. The chain's CDR3 is CSAGQGEQPQHF. The CDR3 coding sequence is TGCAGTGCTGGGCAGGGGGAGCAGCCCCAGCATTTT.

This chain uses TRBV12-3 or TRBV12-4 with TRBJ1-5; TRBD1 agrees at 8 bases. The CDR3 contains 15 residues. The V and J ends lost 6 bases and 2 bases, in that order; junction bases with no gene match: 6. For the CDR3, the DNA is TGTGCCAGCAGCTACAGGGGGTCGGGCAATCAGCCCCAGCATTTT. Its protein product is CASSYRGSGNQPQHF.

The V gene is TRBV29-1, the J gene TRBJ2-1; 10 nucleotides align to TRBD2. Germline values: CDR1 SQVTM, CDR2 ANQGSEA. The CDR3 loop spans 15 amino acids. The V gene end was trimmed by 6 bases and the J gene end by 6 bases; junction bases not matched to a gene: 11. The CDR3 loop is CSVEQAGGRSNEQFF. In DNA, the CDR3 is TGCAGCGTCGAGCAAGCGGGAGGGCGCAGCAATGAGCAGTTCTTC.

This chain uses TRBV28 with TRBJ1-5; maybe TRBD1 (6 bases). The V gene lost 5 bases and the J gene lost 6 bases, with 11 bases spanning the gap. The CDR3 consists of 13 residues. Looked up from germline, CDR1 is MDHEN and CDR2 is SYDVKM. The CDR3 bases are TGTGCCAGCAGTGAAGGGGGGGGTCAGCCCCAGCATTTT. Amino acids: CASSEGGGQPQHF.

This rearrangement joins TRBV10-3 to TRBJ1-2; D unclear. Germline V CDR1 and CDR2: ENHRY, SYGVKD. V lost 6 bases to trimming and J lost 2 bases, with 13 bases between them. The CDR3 totals 14 residues. The CDR3 region is CAISETPINYGYTF. CDR3 nucleotides: TGTGCCATCAGCGAGACACCTATAAACTATGGCTACACCTTC.

The chain carries TRBV30 and TRBJ2-7, with TRBD1 matching 9 bases. Germline trimming cut 2 bases from V and 3 bases from J; bases unmatched to any gene: 8. CDR1 is GTSNPN, CDR2 SVGIG, per germline (reference sequence). This CDR3 spans 15 amino acids. CDR3 amino acids: CAWSNGGQGGYEQYF. DNA of the CDR3: TGTGCCTGGAGTAATGGGGGACAGGGCGGCTACGAGCAGTACTTC.

This chain connects TRBV5-4 to TRBJ1-1; D is ambiguous. Germline lookup yields CDR1 SGHNT and CDR2 YYREEE (reference sequence). Trimming stripped 1 base from V and 1 base from J, with 5 bases between. The CDR3 totals 13 residues. This CDR3 is CASSLSANTEAFF. CDR3 DNA sequence: TGTGCCAGCAGCTTGTCTGCGAACACTGAAGCTTTCTTT.